Given below is one TCR beta chain in context. This entry belongs to a study of CD8+ T cells in alopecia areata. Overall study context: The drug, oral tofacitinib, was given to treated patients at 5 to 10 mg twice daily.

Sequencing relied on a cDNA template that was reverse transcribed from extracted RNA. Profiling relied on immunoSEQ multiplex PCR, and the TCRdb table lists in-frame clones only, not all of them. The table has roughly 250,000 clones, roughly two thirds seen once. In germline, CDR1 is SGHDT, CDR2 YYEEEE. The junction had 1 base not matched to a gene; V was cut back by 2 bases and J by 2 bases. The CDR3 is 13 residues long. Collected material from alopecia areata patients comprised lesional scalp punch biopsies and peripheral blood. Sorted out of PBMCs were CD4+ T cells and CD8+ T cells. The TCR originated in a human donor with alopecia areata. Material: CD4+ T cells sorted from blood, obtained at week 0. V gene TRBV5-6 combines with J gene TRBJ2-7, with 7 positions matching TRBD1. This CDR3 is CASSLQGPYEQYF. The CDR3 DNA reads as TGTGCCAGCAGCTTACAGGGGCCCTACGAGCAGTACTTC.